Below, one TCR beta chain is given with its context. The data are from a study of cytomegalovirus exposure and HLA in healthy donors. V was shortened by 3 bases and J by 2 bases, with 7 bases between the two germline ends. The CDR3 covers 13 residues. From germline, CDR1 is MDHEN and CDR2 SYDVKM. Vbeta (60) and Jbeta (13) primers were used in the PCR. Generated by immunoSEQ multiplex PCR, the TCRdb table keeps only in-frame clones and is missing some. The table has some 120,000 clones, around 80% seen once. The sample was PBMCs. The rearrangement joins TRBV28 to TRBJ1-1; D not certain. This clonotype originated in a man aged 50 to 59 in good health and CMV-seronegative. For the CDR3, the DNA is TGTGCCAGCAGTTTCCGACTTAACACTGAAGCTTTCTTT. It yields the protein CASSFRLNTEAFF. The full variable domain, with the rest looked up from reference TRBV28 and TRBJ1-1, is DVKVTQSSRYLVKRTGEKVFLECVQDMDHENMFWYRQDPGLGLRLIYFSYDVKMKEKGDIPEGYSVSREKKERFSLILESASTNQTSMYLCASSFRLNTEAFFGQGTRLTVV.